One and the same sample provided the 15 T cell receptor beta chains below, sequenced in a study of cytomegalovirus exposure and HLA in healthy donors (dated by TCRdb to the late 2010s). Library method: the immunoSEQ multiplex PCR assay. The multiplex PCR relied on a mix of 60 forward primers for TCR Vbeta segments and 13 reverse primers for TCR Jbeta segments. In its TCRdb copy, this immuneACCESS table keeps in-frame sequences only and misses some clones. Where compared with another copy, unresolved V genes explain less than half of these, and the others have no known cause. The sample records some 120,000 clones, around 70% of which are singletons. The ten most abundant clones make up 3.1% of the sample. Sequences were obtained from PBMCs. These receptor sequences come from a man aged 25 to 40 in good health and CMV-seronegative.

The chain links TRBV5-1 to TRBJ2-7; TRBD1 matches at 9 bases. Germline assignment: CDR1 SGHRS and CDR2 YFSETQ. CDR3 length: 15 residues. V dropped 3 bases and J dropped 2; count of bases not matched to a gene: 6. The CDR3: CASSYLTGGAYEQYF. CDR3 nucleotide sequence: TGCGCCAGCAGCTATCTGACAGGGGGGGCCTACGAGCAGTACTTC.

The CDR3 sequence: CASSLDNFAYEQYF. CDR3 bases: TGTGCCAGCAGCTTAGATAACTTCGCCTACGAGCAGTACTTC. The rearrangement joins TRBV7-8 to TRBJ2-7; D is ambiguous. Trimming cost V 1 base and J 2 bases, with 9 bases left between them. Germline loops: CDR1 SGHVS, CDR2 FQNEAQ. The CDR3 is 14 residues long.

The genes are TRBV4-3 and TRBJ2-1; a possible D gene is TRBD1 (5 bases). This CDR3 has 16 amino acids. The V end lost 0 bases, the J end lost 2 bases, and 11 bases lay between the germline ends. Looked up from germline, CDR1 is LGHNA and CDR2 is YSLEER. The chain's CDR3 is CASSQDWTSPYNEQFF. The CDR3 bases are TGCGCCAGCAGCCAAGATTGGACATCGCCCTACAATGAGCAGTTCTTC.

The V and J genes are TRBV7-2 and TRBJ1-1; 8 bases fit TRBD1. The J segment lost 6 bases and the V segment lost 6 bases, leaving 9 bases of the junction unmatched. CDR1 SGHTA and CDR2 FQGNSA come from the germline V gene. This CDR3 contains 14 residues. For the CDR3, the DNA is TGTGCCAGCAGTTTCGACAGGGGTATAGCTGAAGCTTTCTTT. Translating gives CASSFDRGIAEAFF. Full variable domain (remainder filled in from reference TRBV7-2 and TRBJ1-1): GAGVSQSPSNKVTEKGKDVELRCDPISGHTALYWYRQSLGQGLEFLIYFQGNSAPDKSGLPSDRFSAERTGGSVSTLTIQRTQQEDSAVYLCASSFDRGIAEAFFGQGTRLTVV.

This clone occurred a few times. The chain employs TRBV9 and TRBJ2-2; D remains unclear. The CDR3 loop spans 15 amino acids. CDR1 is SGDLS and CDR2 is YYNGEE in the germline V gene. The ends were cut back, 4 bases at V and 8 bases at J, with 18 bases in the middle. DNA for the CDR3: TGTGCCAGCAGCTATCTCTCTTCGCCACTGGGGGAGCTGTTTTTT. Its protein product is CASSYLSSPLGELFF.

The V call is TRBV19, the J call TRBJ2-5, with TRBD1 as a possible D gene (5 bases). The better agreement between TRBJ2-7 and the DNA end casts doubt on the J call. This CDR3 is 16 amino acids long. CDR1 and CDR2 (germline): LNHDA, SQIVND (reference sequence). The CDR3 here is CASSPFHGQGSYEQYF. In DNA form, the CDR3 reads TGTGCCAGTAGTCCCTTCCATGGACAAGGATCCTACGAGCAGTACTTC.

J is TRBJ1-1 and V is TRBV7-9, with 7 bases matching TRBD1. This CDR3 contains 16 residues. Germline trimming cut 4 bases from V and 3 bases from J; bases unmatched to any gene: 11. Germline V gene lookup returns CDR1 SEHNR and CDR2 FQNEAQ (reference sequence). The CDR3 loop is CASSSRNDRVYTEAFF. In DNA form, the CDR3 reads TGTGCCAGCAGCTCCAGGAATGACAGGGTCTACACTGAAGCTTTCTTT.

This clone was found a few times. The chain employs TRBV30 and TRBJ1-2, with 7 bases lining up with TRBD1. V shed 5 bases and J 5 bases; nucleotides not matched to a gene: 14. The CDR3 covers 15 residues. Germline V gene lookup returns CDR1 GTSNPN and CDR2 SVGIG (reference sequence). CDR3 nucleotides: TGTGCCTGGTCCCGGAGGGCAGGGGGTGGGTATGGCTACACCTTC. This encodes CAWSRRAGGGYGYTF.

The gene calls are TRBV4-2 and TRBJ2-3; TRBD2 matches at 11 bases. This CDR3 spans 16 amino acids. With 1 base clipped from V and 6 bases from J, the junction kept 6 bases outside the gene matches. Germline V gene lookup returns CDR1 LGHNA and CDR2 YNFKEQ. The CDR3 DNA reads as TGTGCCAGCAGCCAAGGAACTAGCGGGAGAGGGGATACGCAGTATTTT. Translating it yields CASSQGTSGRGDTQYF.

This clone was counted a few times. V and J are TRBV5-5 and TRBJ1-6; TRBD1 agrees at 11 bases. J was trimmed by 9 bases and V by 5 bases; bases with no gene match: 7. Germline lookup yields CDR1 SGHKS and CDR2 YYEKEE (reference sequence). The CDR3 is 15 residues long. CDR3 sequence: CASSLLGQGASPLHF. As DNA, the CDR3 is TGTGCCAGCAGTCTCCTTGGACAGGGGGCTTCACCCCTCCACTTT.

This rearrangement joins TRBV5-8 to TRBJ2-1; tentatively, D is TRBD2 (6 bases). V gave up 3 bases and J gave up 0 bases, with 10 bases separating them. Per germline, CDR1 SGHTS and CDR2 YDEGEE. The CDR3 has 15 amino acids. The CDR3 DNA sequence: TGTGCCAGCAGCTCCGGGAGCGGCTCCTACAATGAGCAGTTCTTC. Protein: CASSSGSGSYNEQFF.

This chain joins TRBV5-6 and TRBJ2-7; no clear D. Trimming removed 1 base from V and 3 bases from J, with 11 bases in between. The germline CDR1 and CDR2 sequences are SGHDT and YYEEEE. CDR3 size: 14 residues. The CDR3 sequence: CASSLSGAHYEQYF. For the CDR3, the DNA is TGTGCCAGCAGCTTGTCAGGCGCCCACTACGAGCAGTACTTC.

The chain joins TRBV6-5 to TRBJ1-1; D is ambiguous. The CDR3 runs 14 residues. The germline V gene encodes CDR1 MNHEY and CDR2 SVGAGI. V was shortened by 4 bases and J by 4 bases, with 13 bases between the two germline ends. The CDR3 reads CASSWAGPATEAFF. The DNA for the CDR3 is TGTGCCAGCAGTTGGGCAGGTCCGGCCACTGAAGCTTTCTTT.

CDR3 region: CASSLNRGGAWPQHF. The CDR3, as DNA: TGTGCCAGCAGCTTGAACAGGGGAGGCGCTTGGCCCCAGCATTTT. The chain combines TRBV7-2 with TRBJ1-5; TRBD1 matches 7 bases. V was clipped by 3 bases and J by 9 bases; unmatched bases: 11. CDR1 is SGHTA and CDR2 is FQGNSA in the germline V gene. The CDR3 is made up of 15 amino acids. Full variable domain (rest looked up from reference TRBV7-2 and TRBJ1-5): GAGVSQSPSNKVTEKGKDVELRCDPISGHTALYWYRQSLGQGLEFLIYFQGNSAPDKSGLPSDRFSAERTGGSVSTLTIQRTQQEDSAVYLCASSLNRGGAWPQHFGDGTRLSIL.

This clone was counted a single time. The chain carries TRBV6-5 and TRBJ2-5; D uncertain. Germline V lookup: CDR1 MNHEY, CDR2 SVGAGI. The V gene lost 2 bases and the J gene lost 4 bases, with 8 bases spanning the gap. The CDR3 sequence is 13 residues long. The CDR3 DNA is TGTGCCAGCAGTTACGGGCCAGTAGAGACCCAGTACTTC. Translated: CASSYGPVETQYF.